This T cell receptor (beta chain) was sequenced for a study of blood T cells in healthy people across ages. Study findings and constraints: The study found more naive CD4+ cells and higher diversity in long-lived than aged donors. Conclusively comparing naive with antigen-experienced cells was impossible with unsorted PBMCs.

Turning to this clonotype: Its antigen remains unidentified. This sequence may be a read error, since a much larger clone differs from it by one base.

The second PCR ran roughly 7 to 11 cycles with a sample-barcoded 5' primer and J-beta primers. Individual samples furnished no less than 3 million CDR3-containing paired-end reads apiece. TCRdb fed the 5' RACE reads into MiXCR, producing one record per CDR3 protein. The table shows about 700,000 distinct CDR3 sequences, with 32% occurring only once. The sequence derives from a woman older than 75 in good health. The sequenced sample was blood.

The CDR3 region has the DNA TGTGCCAGCAGTTATGGTGGGACAGGGGACCACGAGCAGTACTTC. Amino acids: CASSYGGTGDHEQYF. V is TRBV28 and J is TRBJ2-7; TRBD1 aligns across 10 bases. This CDR3 is built from 15 residues. Germline assignment: CDR1 MDHEN and CDR2 SYDVKM. J gave up 5 bases and V 4 bases, and 8 bases lay outside the gene matches.